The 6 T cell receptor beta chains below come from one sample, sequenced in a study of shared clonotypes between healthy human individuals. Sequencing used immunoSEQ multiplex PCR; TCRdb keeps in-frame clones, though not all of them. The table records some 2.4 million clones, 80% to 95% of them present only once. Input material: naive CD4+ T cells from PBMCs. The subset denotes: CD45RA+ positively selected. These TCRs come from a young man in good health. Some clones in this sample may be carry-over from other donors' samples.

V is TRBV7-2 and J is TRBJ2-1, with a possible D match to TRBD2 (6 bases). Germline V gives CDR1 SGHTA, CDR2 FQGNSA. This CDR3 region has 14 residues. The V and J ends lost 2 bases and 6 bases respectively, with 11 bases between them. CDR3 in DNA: TGTGCCAGCAGCTTACAGGCTAGCGCCAATGAGCAGTTCTTC. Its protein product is CASSLQASANEQFF.

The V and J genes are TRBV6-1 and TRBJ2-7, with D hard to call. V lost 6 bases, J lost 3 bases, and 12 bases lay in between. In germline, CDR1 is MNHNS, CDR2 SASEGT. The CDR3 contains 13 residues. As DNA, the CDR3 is TGTGCCAGCAGGTGGGCGGCAGGCTACGAGCAGTACTTC. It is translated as CASRWAAGYEQYF.

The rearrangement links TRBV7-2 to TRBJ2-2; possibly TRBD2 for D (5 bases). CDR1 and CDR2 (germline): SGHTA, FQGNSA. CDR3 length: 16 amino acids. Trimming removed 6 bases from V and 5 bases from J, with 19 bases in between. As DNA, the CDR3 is TGTGCCAGCAGTTCCCTCCGAGCCTGGGAGACCGGGGAGCTGTTTTTT. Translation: CASSSLRAWETGELFF. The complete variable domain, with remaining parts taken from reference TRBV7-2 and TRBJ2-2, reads GAGVSQSPSNKVTEKGKDVELRCDPISGHTALYWYRQSLGQGLEFLIYFQGNSAPDKSGLPSDRFSAERTGGSVSTLTIQRTQQEDSAVYLCASSSLRAWETGELFFGEGSRLTVL.

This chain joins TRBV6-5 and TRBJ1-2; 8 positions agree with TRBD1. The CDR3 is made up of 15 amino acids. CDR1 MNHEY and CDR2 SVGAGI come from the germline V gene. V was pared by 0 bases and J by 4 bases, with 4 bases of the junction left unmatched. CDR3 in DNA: TGTGCCAGCAGTTACTCAGGGACAGGTTTCTATGGCTACACCTTC. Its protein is CASSYSGTGFYGYTF.

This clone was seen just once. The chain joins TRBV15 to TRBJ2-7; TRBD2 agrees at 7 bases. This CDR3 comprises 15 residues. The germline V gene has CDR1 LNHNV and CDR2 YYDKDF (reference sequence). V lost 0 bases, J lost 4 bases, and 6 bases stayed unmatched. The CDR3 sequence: CATSRDSSGEYEQYF. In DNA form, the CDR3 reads TGTGCCACCAGCAGAGATTCTAGCGGTGAATACGAGCAGTACTTC.

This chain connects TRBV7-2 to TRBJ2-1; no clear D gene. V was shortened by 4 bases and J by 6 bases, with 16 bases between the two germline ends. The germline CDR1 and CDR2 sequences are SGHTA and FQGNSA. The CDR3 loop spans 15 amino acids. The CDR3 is CASSSARGATNEQFF. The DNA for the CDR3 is TGTGCCAGCAGCTCCGCTAGAGGAGCCACCAATGAGCAGTTCTTC.